A selection of T cell receptor beta chains follows, all from one sample in a study of T cells in Graves' hyperthyroidism and ophthalmopathy. TCRdb used MiXCR to reprocess the multiplex PCR reads, holding one entry per CDR3 protein. The sample shows hundreds of thousands of distinct CDR3 sequences, around a sixth of them seen only once. The sequenced sample consisted of blood. The receptors shown here come from a woman aged 18 to 35 with Graves' hyperthyroidism. CDR3s include the opening cysteine and the closing phenylalanine or tryptophan. Some rows have no size entry. The others give once, few or many, or a class for an expanded clone.

V	size	J	CDR3
TRBV10-2	-	TRBJ2-3	CASSVTSGGSTDTQYF
TRBV12-3/TRBV12-4	many	TRBJ2-5	CASSSPNPGLAGPGGTQYF
TRBV6-1	many	TRBJ2-7	CASSEIAGTGTYEQYF
TRBV20-1	-	TRBJ2-7	CSAPTSLTSHALYEQYF
TRBV12-3/TRBV12-4	many	TRBJ2-7	CASTPSGRAAHEQYF
TRBV5-1	few	TRBJ2-5	CASSLEAVQETQYF
TRBV5-1	many	TRBJ1-4	CASSLSGTVSEKLFF
TRBV12-3/TRBV12-4	many	TRBJ2-1	CASRGQGDEQFF
TRBV28	-	TRBJ2-7	CASSLRLAGRCEQYF
TRBV5-1	few	TRBJ2-5	CASSASTGTETQYF
TRBV5-1	many	TRBJ2-1	CASSGLYGDEQFF
TRBV7-9	many	TRBJ2-3	CASSRLAGGRTDTQYF
TRBV6-6	-	TRBJ2-3	CASSYGLADTQYF